The T cell receptor (beta chain) under discussion was sequenced for a study of blood T cell repertoires in COVID-19. Study details: Samples representing acute and convalescent COVID-19 were sourced from the United States, Italy and Spain. PBMCs, B-cell-depleted T cells, or T cells provided the cDNA or gDNA that made up the material.

Germline V gene data show CDR1 as SGHTA and CDR2 as FQGTGA. The CDR3 sequence is 13 residues long. Deletions cut 4 bases from V and 9 bases from J, with 10 bases between. As handled by the study authors: Amplification of reference gene primers provided the estimated nucleated cell counts. The protocol was immunoSEQ multiplex PCR, while the TCRdb copy is restricted to in-frame clones and leaves out a portion. V, J and clone size reflect that table, while D and trimming were determined from the DNA. In the table there are about 240,000 clones, about four fifths of which are singletons. Followed longitudinally, the Seattle patients had been enrolled during active infection.

The J gene is TRBJ1-6, the V gene TRBV7-3; no clear D gene. This clonotype was obtained from a woman older than 75 with COVID-19, enrolled during active disease. Sequencing was performed on peripheral blood. This CDR3 reads CASSSLNGSPLHF. In DNA, the CDR3 is TGTGCCAGCAGCTCCCTTAACGGTTCACCCCTCCACTTT.